This T cell receptor (beta chain) was captured in a study of blood T cell repertoires in COVID-19. Across the whole study: Acute and convalescent COVID-19 samples came from the United States, Italy and Spain. PBMCs, B-cell-depleted T cells, or T cells provided the cDNA or gDNA that made up the material.

Per the original methods: It was from reference gene primer amplification that nucleated cell counts were estimated. Clones were read by immunoSEQ multiplex PCR, and TCRdb kept only the in-frame ones, dropping some. Clone size and V and J calls were adopted from that table, with D and trimming inferred from the DNA. The sample yields 170,000 or so clones, under 85% seen once. Looked up from germline, CDR1 is LNHDA and CDR2 is SQIVND (reference sequence). The CDR3 totals 13 residues. V lost 5 bases and J lost 6, with 10 bases in between. The Seattle patients, enrolled during active infection, were followed longitudinally.

This rearrangement joins TRBV19 to TRBJ2-2; D perhaps matches TRBD2 (5 bases). The sequenced material came from peripheral blood. The origin of this receptor is a woman in her 70s with COVID-19, enrolled during active disease. The CDR3 loop reads CASSQRVAGELFF. As DNA, the CDR3 is TGTGCCAGTAGTCAGAGGGTGGCCGGGGAGCTGTTTTTT. Full variable domain (missing parts from reference TRBV19 and TRBJ2-2): DGGITQSPKYLFRKEGQNVTLSCEQNLNHDAMYWYRQDPGQGLRLIYYSQIVNDFQKGDIAEGYSVSREKKESFPLTVTSAQKNPTAFYLCASSQRVAGELFFGEGSRLTVL.